This T cell receptor beta chain appears in the sequencing data of a study of cytomegalovirus exposure and HLA in healthy donors (dated by TCRdb to the late 2010s). Notes on the research overall: In an earlier analysis of 550 to 750 of the donors, 276 Gb of sequence data and 117 million unique TCR beta sequences from about 179 million T cells were reported. The study aimed to test whether signatures of past pathogen exposure could be identified by cataloging public T cell receptors. Roughly 5 DR-DQ haplotypes were handled as single units for association and clustering because linkage in the cohort was strong. Typing coverage differed by locus: A, B, C, DRB1 and DQB1 were typed in about 620-640 donors, DQA1 in roughly 510, DPA1 in 600 to 610, and DPB1 in approximately 450. A later analysis re-analyzed previously published TCR beta repertoires from 666 donors and added high-resolution HLA genotyping to study TCR occurrence patterns. Alongside the repertoire data, information on donor age, sex, ethnicity and CMV serostatus was compiled. On average, 235,054 unique TCR beta nucleotide sequences were sequenced per donor among 398 genotyped donors of the cohort, with 15% to 20% of those sequences being non-productive. An early release covering about 600 HLA-typed donors comprised about 290 gigabases of sequencing data and tens of millions of unique TCR sequences. Class I and class II HLA loci were covered by the typing at four-digit resolution. The study used immunosequencing to profile the T cell repertoires of 600 to 850 subjects and linked those repertoires to cytomegalovirus serostatus. Of the roughly 400 genotyped donors, 65% to 90% fell in the genetic ancestry cluster associated with self-reported Caucasian donors. Along with the roughly 610-subject first cohort, a separate validation cohort of approximately 110 different subjects was used. All discovery cohort repertoires had been generated using a single sequencing platform. An earlier analysis of roughly 580 of the donors used high-throughput TCR beta sequencing to judge whether each TCR beta V gene segment behaved as functional or pseudogenic. Rather than using new phenotypic data, the later analysis identified candidate immune exposures from TCR beta sequences and from how often those sequences occurred across donors. The study combined high-throughput TCR immunosequencing, statistical association of individual TCRs with disease status, and machine learning to predict cytomegalovirus infection status. A later genetic analysis used genome-wide SNP genotypes for about 60% of the roughly 670 donors, treating that subset as a discovery cohort.

The library was produced with the immunoSEQ multiplex PCR assay. The multiplex PCR relied on a mix of 60 forward primers for TCR Vbeta segments and 13 reverse primers for TCR Jbeta segments. Amplification of the CDR3 region of rearranged TCR beta genes was performed with a multiplex PCR assay on genomic DNA. The Illumina HiSeq System was used to sequence the amplified TCR beta libraries as 87-base-pair reads. In the source study's methods: A later analysis tallied around 82 million unique TCR beta chains across the approximately 670 repertoires, and approximately 9.9 million of those chains were shared by two or more donors. Raw reads were error-corrected and collapsed into unique sequences with a nearest-neighbor algorithm that merged closely related sequences to remove PCR and sequencing errors. Alignment of CDR3 sequences to IMGT reference sequences was used to assign V, D and J gene segments. For a sequence to be retained, a match of at least six nucleotides was required to both a V gene segment and a J gene segment. A rearrangement counted as productive if the CDR3 had no stop codons and remained in frame with V and J, and every other rearrangement counted as non-productive. CDR3 was defined by IMGT convention, running from the second conserved V-encoded cysteine to the conserved J-encoded phenylalanine. Sequences without an unambiguous match to a single V gene segment were excluded from the earlier analysis of 500 to 700 of the donors. An earlier analysis of under 750 of the donors called V segments functional above 56.7% productive rearrangements and segregating when the between-donor standard deviation exceeded 5%. A statistical classification framework was built for diagnosing cytomegalovirus status from the catalog of TCR beta chain sequences. In a later analysis, V and J genes were assigned by comparing TCR nucleotide sequences against IMGT/GENE-DB human TR gene sequences. Using the TCRdist pipeline, a later analysis assigned CDR3 sequences along with most-parsimonious VDJ recombination scenarios. A later analysis defined each TCR beta chain by its CDR3 amino acid sequence plus V-gene family, and excluded reads lacking a unique V-gene family. To address suspected cross-contamination and a sequencing artifact, a later analysis removed 550 to 750 highly shared, low-generation-probability nucleotide sequences. In a later analysis, a clonal expansion index for each public chain was calculated from normalized within-repertoire ranks of inferred template counts. Generation probabilities in a later analysis came from a VDJ recombination model fitted to out-of-frame rearrangements, and those results were checked against IGoR. A later analysis scored TCR-TCR, TCR-HLA and TCR-CMV co-occurrence with hypergeometric tests, applying a repertoire-size bias correction to TCR pairs. In a later analysis, false discovery rates were estimated by permuting HLA or CMV assignments 20 times. In a later analysis, co-occurring TCRs were grouped using DBSCAN, with TCRdist sequence similarity added in when clustering inside HLA-allele-positive subsets. Repertoires with fewer than 30,000 or more than 120,000 public chains were left out of co-occurrence clustering, as were roughly five repertoires with anomalous nucleotide sharing. TCRdb carries this immuneACCESS record with in-frame sequences only. Its versions omit some clonotypes, under half of them owing to an unresolved V gene in the studies checked, with the rest unexplained. V and J calls and clone size are given by that table; D and trimming were obtained from the DNA. For this sample the table gives over 110,000 clones, of which around 79% were detected only once. The top ten hold 8.8% of the sample.

On the study overall, not on this receptor specifically: The earlier analysis of almost 600 of the donors excluded fewer than 20 rarely observed V segments, including chromosome 9 orphons, because counts were too low. According to the authors, the approach could potentially be generalized to other disease states and immunological phenotypes. For the cohort, immune exposure information was limited to CMV serostatus. The classifier was reported to diagnose cytomegalovirus status with high specificity and sensitivity in both the original and validation cohorts. The presence/absence analyses assumed that sequencing depth was roughly uniform across donors, and that assumption may not be true. In a later analysis, the rate of TCR association differed among HLA loci, with DRB1 alleles having the most associated TCRs and HLA-C alleles having the fewest. Linkage disequilibrium might explain the correlated functional status among segregating V segments, but an unknown experimental factor could not be excluded. Compared with equally common non-associated chains, HLA-associated TCR beta chains in a later analysis were more clonally expanded and had lower generation probabilities. In vitro tests confirmed that a few of the cytomegalovirus-associated TCR beta chains recognize cytomegalovirus antigens. According to a later analysis, most CMV-associated TCR beta chains appeared to be HLA-restricted, and the HLA associations seemed to be driven largely by CMV exposure. When HLA alleles, especially DR and DQ, strongly co-occurred, attributing TCR associations to individual alleles was difficult. In a later analysis, about 16,000 TCR beta sequences were associated with specific HLA alleles at a false discovery rate of 0.05. In a later analysis, several top co-occurrence clusters were reported to appear linked to parvovirus B19, influenza, CMV and Epstein-Barr virus. Because HLA typing was missing for some donors at each locus, association tests included only the typed subset. In a later genetic analysis, fewer N-insertions in productive TCRs were reported among donors in an Asian-associated ancestry cluster than the roughly 700-donor mean. Some IMGT-functional V segments, including TRBV6-2 and TRBV6-3, could not be told apart with the 87-base-pair reads, so those segments were excluded. A group of highly shared sequence variants was considered likely to be a technical artifact of the sequencing pipeline. In the study, around 150 TCR beta chains were listed as associated with cytomegalovirus. Most TCR sequences were observed very rarely across donors, whereas some public TCRs were present in many individuals. A further reported finding was that TCR beta sequences accurately predicted the HLA-A and HLA-B alleles for most subjects in the first cohort. An earlier analysis of around 500 of the donors showed that most TCR beta V segments appeared in productive rearrangements either about 87% or about 30% of the time, which broadly matched IMGT annotations. The cohort was sequenced for TCR beta chains only, and without alpha or paired-chain data the features that could be detected were limited. In a later genetic analysis, a missense DCLRE1C variant was associated with V-gene and J-gene trimming of TCR beta chains, and the association was replicated in an independent cohort.

Relative to germline, V is 5 bases shorter and J is 2 bases shorter, with 9 bases between their ends. As encoded in the germline V gene, CDR1 is SNHLY while CDR2 is FYNNEI. CDR3 length: 13 amino acids, cysteine to phenylalanine. Kept here is only the CDR3 DNA, which spans 39 bases and is read in frame from base 1. This clone has more than one count but fewer than ten. Its target antigen remains unknown. Per-nucleotide qualities are absent, and no much larger clonotype sits a single base away. In total, just over 650 healthy bone marrow donors made up the cohort. Cohort members were all nominally healthy when sampled, although unrecorded immune exposures were likely present. The donor tested CMV seropositive, placing the donor among the roughly 300 seropositive members of the cohort. Every donor gave a peripheral blood sample, and the peripheral blood mononuclear cells from that sample were used for TCR beta sequencing. The Qiagen DNeasy Blood Extraction Kit was used to extract genomic DNA from the blood cell samples.

This TCR derives from a woman in her forties or fifties in good health and CMV-seropositive. The sample was PBMCs. This chain joins TRBV2 to TRBJ1-1, and perhaps TRBD1 as D gene, on 6 matching bases. The CDR3 region has the sequence CASSRQVNTEAFF. The nucleotide sequence is TGTGCCAGCAGTAGACAGGTTAACACTGAAGCTTTCTTT.